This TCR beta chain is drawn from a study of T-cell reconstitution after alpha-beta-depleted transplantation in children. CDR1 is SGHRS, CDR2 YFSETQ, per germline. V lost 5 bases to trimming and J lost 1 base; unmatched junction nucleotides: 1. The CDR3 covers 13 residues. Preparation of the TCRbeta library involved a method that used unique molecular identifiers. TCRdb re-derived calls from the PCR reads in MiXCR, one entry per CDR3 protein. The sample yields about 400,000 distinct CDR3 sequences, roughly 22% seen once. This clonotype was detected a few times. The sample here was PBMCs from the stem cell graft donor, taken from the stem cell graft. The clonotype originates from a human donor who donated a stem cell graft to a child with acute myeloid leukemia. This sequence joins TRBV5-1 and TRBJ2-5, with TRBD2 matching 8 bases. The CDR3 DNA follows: TGCGCCAGCAGGCTAGCGGGCCAAGAGACCCAGTACTTC. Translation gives CASRLAGQETQYF.